This entry is about one T cell receptor (beta chain). The antigen remains undetermined. V was pared by 10 bases and J by 0 bases, with 6 bases of the junction left unmatched. Germline V gives CDR1 ENHRY, CDR2 SYGVKD. CDR3 length equals 14 residues. This specimen belongs to a study of T cell responses to AZD1222 COVID-19 vaccine. Whole-study results and caveats: Sampling that yielded the repertoires occurred only after the peak T cell response. Among those given AZD1222, only five to seven were seropositive at baseline.

Here immunoSEQ multiplex PCR was the method, and the copy in TCRdb shows in-frame clones only, minus some. The sample yields 150,000 or so clones, approximately 90% seen once. The source is an adult in good health. This specimen consisted of peripheral blood, obtained on day 0 of AZD1222 vaccination. The chain combines TRBV10-3 with TRBJ2-1; 7 bases align to TRBD2. The CDR3 DNA reads TGTGCCACCGGGGGGTACAGCTCCTACAATGAGCAGTTCTTC. As protein: CATGGYSSYNEQFF.